The next 13 T cell receptor beta chains were all read from a single sample in a study of tumor-infiltrating lymphocytes in primary liver carcinoma (dated by TCRdb to about 2017). Without any cell sorting, total RNA and DNA were co-extracted from approximately 22-30 mg of bulk tissue using the AllPrep DNA/RNA mini kit. The reads were generated on an Illumina HiSeq 2500. Using a constant-region primer and ProtoScript II reverse transcriptase, TCRbeta-specific cDNA was reverse-transcribed from about 540 ng total RNA. TCRbeta libraries were built with three nested multiplex PCR rounds, a slightly modified ARM-PCR procedure. The first two PCR rounds used multiplex TRBV1-TRBV30 forward primers with a Cbeta reverse primer, each for about 10 cycles. The raw public data were reprocessed by TCRdb itself: fastp quality trimming at Q25, MiXCR clonotype calling, in-frame beta chains only. Records with the same CDR3 protein are collapsed into one entry carrying the most frequent genes and DNA. The sample table records roughly 86,000 distinct CDR3 sequences; about 70% of these occur just once. The top ten constitute 27% of the sample.

Sequenced: tumor-adjacent normal liver tissue. These receptors originate from a man between 40 and 49 years old with primary liver carcinoma and hepatitis B virus infection.

This clonotype was picked up a small number of times. The chain is built from TRBV20-1 and TRBJ2-1; no definite D call. Trimming removed 0 bases at V and 9 bases at J, with 18 bases between. Germline lookup yields CDR1 DFQATT and CDR2 SNEGSKA (reference sequence). CDR3 length: 15 residues. The CDR3 reads CSARDSVGLGSEQFF. For the CDR3, the DNA is TGCAGTGCTAGAGATAGTGTGGGATTGGGAAGTGAGCAGTTCTTC.

Regarding this clonotype: This is likely a read error, given that the CDR3 carries no conserved phenylalanine or tryptophan at its end. The chain couples TRBV11-1 to TRBJ2-7; maybe TRBD1 (6 bases). The CDR3 covers 14 residues. Germline CDR1 SGHAT, CDR2 FQDESV (reference sequence). Trimming removed 5 bases at V and 5 bases at J, with 16 bases between. Written as DNA, the CDR3 is TGTGCCAGCAGCGTGAGCAGGGGAGACCACGAGCAGTACCTC. Its translation is CASSVSRGDHEQYL.

This clonotype was counted between two and nine times. The chain links TRBV2 to TRBJ2-7; D possibly corresponds to TRBD1 (6 bases). Trimming removed 2 bases from V and 4 bases from J, with 12 bases in between. Looked up from germline, CDR1 is SNHLY and CDR2 is FYNNEI. The CDR3 totals 14 residues. CDR3 loop: CASSEPRGGYEQYF. The CDR3 nucleotides are TGTGCCAGCAGTGAACCCAGGGGTGGGTACGAGCAGTACTTC.

The chain couples TRBV6-2 or TRBV6-3 to TRBJ2-7; D tentatively fits TRBD1 or TRBD2 (5 bases each). Germline CDR1 reads MNHEY; CDR2 reads SVGEGT. The CDR3 has 13 residues. V lost 10 bases and J 10 bases, leaving 23 bases between the germline ends. CDR3 bases: TGTGCCACCTGGACTCCCGGGGCGTATCAACAGTACTTC. Translation: CATWTPGAYQQYF.

Turning to this clonotype: Since a much larger clone is just one base distant, this may be a read error. This chain links TRBV7-8 with TRBJ2-1; tentative D call: TRBD1 (5 bases). The CDR3 runs 14 residues. CDR1 SGHVS and CDR2 FQNEAQ come from the germline V gene. As DNA, the CDR3 is TGTGACAGCAGCTTAGACAGACTCTACAATGAGCAGTTCTTC. Translated: CDSSLDRLYNEQFF.

For this clonotype: One end of the junction is discordant with germline, which a read error may explain. The chain combines TRBV11-2 with TRBJ2-7, with D unclear. CDR1 SGHAT and CDR2 FQNNGV come from the germline V gene. This CDR3 has 14 amino acids. CDR3 loop: CASNLTDTVYEQYF. CDR3 DNA: TGTGCCAGCAACTTAACTGACACTGTCTACGAGCAATACTTC. The full variable domain, in which reference TRBV11-2 and TRBJ2-7 provide the parts outside the CDR3, is EAGVAQSPRYKIIEKRQSVAFWCNPISGHATLYWYQQILGQGPKLLIQFQNNGVVDDSQLPKDRFSAERLKGVDSTLKIQPAKLEDSAVYLCASNLTDTVYEQYFGPGTRLTVT.

As for this clonotype: Because it lacks the conserved phenylalanine or tryptophan at the end, this CDR3 is likely a read error. The chain is built from TRBV11-2 and TRBJ2-7, with 7 bases lining up with TRBD2. Germline loops: CDR1 SGHAT, CDR2 FQNNGV. The CDR3 has 16 residues. The V and J ends lost 5 bases and 6 bases, in that order; junction bases with no gene match: 16. CDR3 sequence (DNA): TGTGCCAGCAGCCAAGTTAGGGCAGCGGGAAAGCCCGAGCAGTACCTC. Its translation: CASSQVRAAGKPEQYL.

A note on this clonotype: A read error may account for a junction end that differs from germline. The V and J genes are TRBV11-2 and TRBJ2-7; D is unresolved. Germline assignment: CDR1 SGHAT and CDR2 FQNNGV. The CDR3 spans 14 residues. CDR3 nucleotide sequence: TGTGTCAGCAGCTTAGACTCTGGTAACTACGAGCAGTACTTC. Its translation: CVSSLDSGNYEQYF. The full variable domain, in which reference TRBV11-2 and TRBJ2-7 provide the parts outside the CDR3, is EAGVAQSPRYKIIEKRQSVAFWCNPISGHATLYWYQQILGQGPKLLIQFQNNGVVDDSQLPKDRFSAERLKGVDSTLKIQPAKLEDSAVYLCVSSLDSGNYEQYFGPGTRLTVT.

This CDR3 reads CAGNPAYLTDTQYF. CDR3 nucleotide sequence: TGTGCCGGCAATCCTGCCTACCTCACAGATACGCAGTATTTT. The rearrangement joins TRBV6-6 to TRBJ2-3, with unresolved D. V was cut by 11 bases and J by 2 bases, with 17 bases left in between. The germline gives CDR1 MNHNY, CDR2 SVGAGI (reference sequence). This CDR3 comprises 14 residues.

This clonotype was counted many times. The chain recombines TRBV28 with TRBJ2-7; no clear D. Trimming took off 6 bases at V and 11 bases at J, with 17 bases between the two ends. The CDR3 is made up of 12 amino acids. CDR1 and CDR2 (germline): MDHEN, SYDVKM. The CDR3 loop reads CASSRTDKKEYF. DNA for the CDR3: TGTGCCAGCAGCCGGACGGATAAGAAGGAGTACTTC.

Ten or more counts support this clonotype. The rearrangement uses TRBV28 and TRBJ2-7; D gene uncertain. The CDR3 is 12 amino acids. Trimming pared 2 bases from V and 3 bases from J, leaving 5 bases between. CDR1 and CDR2 (germline): MDHEN, SYDVKM. CDR3 in amino acids: CASSLHGYEQYF. For the CDR3, the DNA is TGTGCCAGCAGTTTACACGGCTACGAGCAGTACTTC.

In this sample, this clonotype turned up a few times. One junction end does not reproduce the germline sequence, and a read error may be involved. The chain combines TRBV11-2 with TRBJ2-7; D tentatively reads TRBD1 or TRBD2 (5 bases each). The CDR3 totals 14 residues. The V gene's germline CDR1 is SGHAT and CDR2 FQNNGV. This CDR3 is CAISALAGSYEQYF. The CDR3, as DNA: TGTGCCATCAGCGCGCTAGCAGGGTCCTACGAGCAGTACTTC.

The J gene is TRBJ2-7, the V gene TRBV6-5; 7 bases align to TRBD1. Germline values: CDR1 MNHEY, CDR2 SVGAGI. CDR3 length: 14 amino acids. V shed 5 bases, J shed 4 bases, and the junction held 8 bases outside the gene matches. As DNA, the CDR3 is TGTGCCAGCAGTAGGGACAGAAGCTCATACGAGCAGTACTTC. Translating gives CASSRDRSSYEQYF.